Given below is one TCR beta chain in context. Method: immunoSEQ multiplex PCR; TCRdb's copy keeps in-frame clones and lacks some. The profile shows 90,000 to 120,000 clones, just over 90% of them singletons. The CDR3 length is 15 residues. Germline trimming cut 1 base from V and 1 base from J; bases unmatched to any gene: 2. Germline values: CDR1 LNHDA, CDR2 SQIVND (reference sequence). This sample was included in a study of T cell changes during pregnancy in multiple sclerosis. V and J are TRBV19 and TRBJ2-5; TRBD2 matches at 8 bases. The sequence came from a female donor with multiple sclerosis, enrolled in a pregnancy study. Sample: peripheral blood, taken in the second trimester of pregnancy. Written as DNA, the CDR3 is TGTGCCAGTAGTATAGTCGGGGGGGCCCAAGAGACCCAGTACTTC. This gives the protein CASSIVGGAQETQYF.